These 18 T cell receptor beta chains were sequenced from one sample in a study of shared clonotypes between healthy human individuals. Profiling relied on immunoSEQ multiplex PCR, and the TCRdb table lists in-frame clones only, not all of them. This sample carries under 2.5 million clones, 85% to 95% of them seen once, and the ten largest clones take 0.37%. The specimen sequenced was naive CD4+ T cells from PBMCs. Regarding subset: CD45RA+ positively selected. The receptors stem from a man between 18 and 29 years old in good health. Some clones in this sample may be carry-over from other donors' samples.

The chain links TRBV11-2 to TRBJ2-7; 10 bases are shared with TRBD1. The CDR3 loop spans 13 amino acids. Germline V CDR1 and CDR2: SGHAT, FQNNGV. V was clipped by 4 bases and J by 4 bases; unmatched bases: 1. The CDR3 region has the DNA TGTGCCAGCAGCTCGGACAGGGGGTACGAGCAGTACTTC. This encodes CASSSDRGYEQYF. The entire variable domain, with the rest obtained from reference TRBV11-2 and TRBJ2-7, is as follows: EAGVAQSPRYKIIEKRQSVAFWCNPISGHATLYWYQQILGQGPKLLIQFQNNGVVDDSQLPKDRFSAERLKGVDSTLKIQPAKLEDSAVYLCASSSDRGYEQYFGPGTRLTVT.

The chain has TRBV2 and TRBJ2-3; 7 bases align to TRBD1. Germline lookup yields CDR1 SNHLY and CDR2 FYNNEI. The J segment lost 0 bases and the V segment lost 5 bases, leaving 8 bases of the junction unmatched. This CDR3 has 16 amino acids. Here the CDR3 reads CASSPKDRVSTDTQYF. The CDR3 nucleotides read TGTGCCAGCAGTCCCAAAGACAGGGTCAGCACAGATACGCAGTATTTT.

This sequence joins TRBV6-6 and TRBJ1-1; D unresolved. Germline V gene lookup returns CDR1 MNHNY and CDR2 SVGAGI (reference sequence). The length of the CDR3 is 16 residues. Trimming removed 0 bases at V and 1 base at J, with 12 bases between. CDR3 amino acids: CASSYSAVRANTEAFF. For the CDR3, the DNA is TGTGCCAGCAGTTACTCGGCGGTAAGGGCGAACACTGAAGCTTTCTTT.

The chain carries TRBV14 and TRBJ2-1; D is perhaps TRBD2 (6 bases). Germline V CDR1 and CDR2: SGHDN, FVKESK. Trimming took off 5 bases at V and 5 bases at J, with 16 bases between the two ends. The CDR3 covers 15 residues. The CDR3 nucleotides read TGTGCCAGCAGCTTACGGGGCGGGAAAAACAATGAGCAGTTCTTC. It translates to CASSLRGGKNNEQFF.

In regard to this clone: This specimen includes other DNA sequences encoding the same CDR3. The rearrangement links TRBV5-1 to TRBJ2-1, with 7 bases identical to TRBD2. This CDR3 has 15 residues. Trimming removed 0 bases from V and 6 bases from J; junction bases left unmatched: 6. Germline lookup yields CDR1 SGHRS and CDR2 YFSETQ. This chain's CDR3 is CASSLALAGVNEQFF. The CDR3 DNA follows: TGCGCCAGCAGCTTGGCCTTGGCGGGAGTCAATGAGCAGTTCTTC.

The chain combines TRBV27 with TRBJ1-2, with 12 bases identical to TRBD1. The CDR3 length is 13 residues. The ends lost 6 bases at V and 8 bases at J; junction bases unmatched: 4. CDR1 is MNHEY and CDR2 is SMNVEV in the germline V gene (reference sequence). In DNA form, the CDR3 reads TGTGCCAGCAGGGGACAGGGGGCGGGAGGCTACACCTTC. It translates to CASRGQGAGGYTF.

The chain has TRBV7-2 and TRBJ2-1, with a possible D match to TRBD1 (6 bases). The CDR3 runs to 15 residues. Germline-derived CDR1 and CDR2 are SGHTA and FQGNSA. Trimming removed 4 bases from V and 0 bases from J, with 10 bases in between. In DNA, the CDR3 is TGTGCCAGCAGCTCAGGGGAAAGCTCCTACAATGAGCAGTTCTTC. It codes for CASSSGESSYNEQFF.

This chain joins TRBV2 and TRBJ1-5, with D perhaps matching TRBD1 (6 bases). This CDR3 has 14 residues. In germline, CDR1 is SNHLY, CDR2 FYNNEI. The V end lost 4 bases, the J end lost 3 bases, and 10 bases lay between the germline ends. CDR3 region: CASSGSGANQPQHF. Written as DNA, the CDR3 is TGTGCCAGCAGTGGATCGGGGGCCAATCAGCCCCAGCATTTT.

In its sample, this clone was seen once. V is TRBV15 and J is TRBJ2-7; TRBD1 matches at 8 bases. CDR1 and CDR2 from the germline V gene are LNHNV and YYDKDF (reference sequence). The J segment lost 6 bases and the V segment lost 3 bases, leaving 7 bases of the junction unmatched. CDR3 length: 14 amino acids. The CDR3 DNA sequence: TGTGCCACCAGCAGCGACAGGGGCCCGCTCGAGCAGTACTTC. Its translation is CATSSDRGPLEQYF.

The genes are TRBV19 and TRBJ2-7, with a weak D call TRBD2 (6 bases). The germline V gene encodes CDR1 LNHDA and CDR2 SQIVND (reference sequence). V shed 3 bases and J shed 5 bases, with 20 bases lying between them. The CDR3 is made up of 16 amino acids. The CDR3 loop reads CASSMGGVLLGHEQYF. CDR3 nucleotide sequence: TGTGCCAGTAGTATGGGAGGTGTGCTATTGGGCCACGAGCAGTACTTC.

The DNA for the CDR3 is TGTGCCAGCTGCCCTAGCGGGAGTTGGGCAGAGACCCAGTACTTC. Translating gives CASCPSGSWAETQYF. The chain employs TRBV6-1 and TRBJ2-5, with 10 bases matching TRBD2. The CDR3 is made up of 15 amino acids. CDR1 and CDR2 from the germline V gene are MNHNS and SASEGT. V was clipped by 8 bases and J by 4 bases; unmatched bases: 10.

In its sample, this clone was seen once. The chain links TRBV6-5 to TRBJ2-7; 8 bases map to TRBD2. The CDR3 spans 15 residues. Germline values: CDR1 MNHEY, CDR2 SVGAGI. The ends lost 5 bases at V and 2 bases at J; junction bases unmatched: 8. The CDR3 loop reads CASSPGGRPTYEQYF. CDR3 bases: TGTGCCAGCAGTCCTGGCGGGAGGCCAACCTACGAGCAGTACTTC.

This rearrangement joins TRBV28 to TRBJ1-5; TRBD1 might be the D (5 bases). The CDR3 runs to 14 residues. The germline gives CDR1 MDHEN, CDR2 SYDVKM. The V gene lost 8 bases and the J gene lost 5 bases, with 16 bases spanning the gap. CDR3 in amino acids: CASSRGPLDQPQHF. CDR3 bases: TGTGCCAGCTCTAGGGGCCCCCTGGATCAGCCCCAGCATTTT.

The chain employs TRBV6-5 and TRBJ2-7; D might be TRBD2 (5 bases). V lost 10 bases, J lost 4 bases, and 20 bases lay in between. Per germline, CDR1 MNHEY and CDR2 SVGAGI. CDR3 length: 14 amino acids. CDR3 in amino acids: CATSRSREVYEQYF. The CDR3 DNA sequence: TGTGCCACTTCCCGGAGTCGGGAAGTATACGAGCAGTACTTC.

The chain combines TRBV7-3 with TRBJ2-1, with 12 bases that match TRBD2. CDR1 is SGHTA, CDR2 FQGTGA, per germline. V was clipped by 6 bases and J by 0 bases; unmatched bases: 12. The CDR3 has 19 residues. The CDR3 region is CASSPLGLAGQSSYNEQFF. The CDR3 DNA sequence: TGTGCCAGCAGTCCGCTGGGACTAGCGGGTCAGAGCTCCTACAATGAGCAGTTCTTC.

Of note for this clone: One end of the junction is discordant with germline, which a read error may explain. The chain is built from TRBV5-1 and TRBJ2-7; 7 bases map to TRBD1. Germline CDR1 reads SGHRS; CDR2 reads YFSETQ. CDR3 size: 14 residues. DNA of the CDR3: TGCGCCAGCAGATCTAACGACCTCAGACAGGGCCCTAACTTC. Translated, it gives CASRSNDLRQGPNF.

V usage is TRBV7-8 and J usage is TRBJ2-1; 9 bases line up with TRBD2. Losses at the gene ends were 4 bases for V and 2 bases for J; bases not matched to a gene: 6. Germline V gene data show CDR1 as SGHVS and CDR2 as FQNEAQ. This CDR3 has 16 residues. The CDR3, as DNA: TGTGCCAGCAGCTCCCGACTAGCGGAGACCTACAATGAGCAGTTCTTC. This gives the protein CASSSRLAETYNEQFF. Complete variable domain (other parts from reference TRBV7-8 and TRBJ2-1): GAGVSQSPRYKVAKRGQDVALRCDPISGHVSLFWYQQALGQGPEFLTYFQNEAQLDKSGLPSDRFFAERPEGSVSTLKIQRTQQEDSAVYLCASSSRLAETYNEQFFGPGTRLTVL.

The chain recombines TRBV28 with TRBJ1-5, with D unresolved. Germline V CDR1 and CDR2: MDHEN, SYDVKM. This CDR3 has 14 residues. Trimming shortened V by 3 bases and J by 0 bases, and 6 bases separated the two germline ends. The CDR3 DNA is TGTGCCAGCAGTTTCCTGAATAGCAATCAGCCCCAGCATTTT. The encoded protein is CASSFLNSNQPQHF.